The text below deals with one T cell receptor beta chain. Germline V gives CDR1 MNHEY, CDR2 SVGAGI. Trimming cost V 0 bases and J 2 bases, with 11 bases left between them. This CDR3 is 16 amino acids long. Data came from immunoSEQ multiplex PCR; TCRdb stores just in-frame clones and leaves some out. The top ten hold 5% to 8% of the sample, which has fewer than 500,000 clones, about 93% seen once. The data originate from a study of control samples from healthy donors and cancer patients. Sequenced sample: PBMCs. The sequence was collected from a man aged 40-55 years with head and neck cancer. V usage is TRBV6-5 and J usage is TRBJ1-3; TRBD1 is a possible D gene (5 bases). In DNA form, the CDR3 reads TGTGCCAGCAGTTACTCGATGGGGCTGGCTGGAAACACCATATATTTT. It is translated as CASSYSMGLAGNTIYF.